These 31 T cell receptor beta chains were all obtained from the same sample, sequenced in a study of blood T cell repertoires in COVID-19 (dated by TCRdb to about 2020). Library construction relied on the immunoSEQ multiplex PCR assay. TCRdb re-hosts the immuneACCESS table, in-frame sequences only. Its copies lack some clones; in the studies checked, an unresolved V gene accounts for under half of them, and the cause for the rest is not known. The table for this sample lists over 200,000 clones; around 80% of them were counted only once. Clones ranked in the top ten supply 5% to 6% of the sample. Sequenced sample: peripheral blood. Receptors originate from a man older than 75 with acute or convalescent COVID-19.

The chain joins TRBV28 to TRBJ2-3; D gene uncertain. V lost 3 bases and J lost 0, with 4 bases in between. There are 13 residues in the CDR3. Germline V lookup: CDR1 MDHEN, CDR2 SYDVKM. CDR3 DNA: TGTGCCAGCAGTTTTCAGAGCACAGATACGCAGTATTTT. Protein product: CASSFQSTDTQYF.

DNA for the CDR3: TGCGCCAGCAGCTTATCAGGGAATGGAGAGACCCAGTACTTC. Protein product: CASSLSGNGETQYF. The chain links TRBV5-1 to TRBJ2-5, with D possibly TRBD1 on 5 matching bases. Germline V CDR1 and CDR2: SGHRS, YFSETQ. The CDR3 covers 14 residues. Trimming took off 2 bases at V and 4 bases at J, with 12 bases between the two ends.

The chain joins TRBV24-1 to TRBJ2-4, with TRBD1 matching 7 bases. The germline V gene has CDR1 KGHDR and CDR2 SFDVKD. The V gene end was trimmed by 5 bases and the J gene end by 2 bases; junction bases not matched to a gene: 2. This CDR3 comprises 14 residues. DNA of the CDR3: TGTGCCACCAGTGCAGGGGGATCCAAAAACATTCAGTACTTC. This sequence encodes CATSAGGSKNIQYF.

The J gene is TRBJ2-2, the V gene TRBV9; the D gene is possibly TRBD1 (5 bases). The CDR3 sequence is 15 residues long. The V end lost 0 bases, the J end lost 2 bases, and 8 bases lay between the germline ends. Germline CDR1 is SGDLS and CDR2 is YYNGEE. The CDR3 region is CASSVGQLNTGELFF. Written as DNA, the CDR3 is TGTGCCAGCAGCGTAGGACAGCTAAACACCGGGGAGCTGTTTTTT.

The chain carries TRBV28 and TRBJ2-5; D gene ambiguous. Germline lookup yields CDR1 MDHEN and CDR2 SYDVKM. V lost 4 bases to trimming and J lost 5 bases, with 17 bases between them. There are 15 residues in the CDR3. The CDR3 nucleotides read TGTGCCAGCAGTTCTTCAGGCACCCCCGGTGAGACCCAGTACTTC. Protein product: CASSSSGTPGETQYF.

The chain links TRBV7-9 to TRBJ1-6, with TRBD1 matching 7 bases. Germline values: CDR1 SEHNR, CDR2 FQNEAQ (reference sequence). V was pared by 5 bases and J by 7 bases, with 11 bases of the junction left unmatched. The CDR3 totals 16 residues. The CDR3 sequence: CASSPSRGQSNSPLHF. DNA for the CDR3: TGTGCCAGCAGCCCGTCCAGGGGACAGTCAAATTCACCCCTCCACTTT.

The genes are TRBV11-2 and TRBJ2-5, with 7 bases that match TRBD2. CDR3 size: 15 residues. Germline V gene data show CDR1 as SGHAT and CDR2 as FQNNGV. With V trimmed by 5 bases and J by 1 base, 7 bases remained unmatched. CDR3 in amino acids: CASSQGGPGQETQYF. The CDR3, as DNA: TGTGCCAGCAGCCAGGGAGGGCCCGGCCAAGAGACCCAGTACTTC.

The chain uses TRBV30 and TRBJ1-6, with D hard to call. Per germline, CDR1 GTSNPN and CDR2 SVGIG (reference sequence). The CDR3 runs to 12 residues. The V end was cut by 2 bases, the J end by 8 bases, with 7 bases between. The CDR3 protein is CAWSPNYSPLHF. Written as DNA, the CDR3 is TGTGCCTGGAGTCCTAATTATTCACCCCTCCACTTT.

The chain's CDR3 is CASSPGTAGTLGEAFF. The CDR3 region has the DNA TGCGCCAGCAGCCCGGGGACAGCCGGGACGCTTGGTGAAGCTTTCTTT. The chain recombines TRBV5-1 with TRBJ1-1, with 7 bases fitting TRBD1. The CDR3 runs to 16 residues. V shed 4 bases, J shed 7 bases, and the junction held 16 bases outside the gene matches. Germline V gives CDR1 SGHRS, CDR2 YFSETQ.

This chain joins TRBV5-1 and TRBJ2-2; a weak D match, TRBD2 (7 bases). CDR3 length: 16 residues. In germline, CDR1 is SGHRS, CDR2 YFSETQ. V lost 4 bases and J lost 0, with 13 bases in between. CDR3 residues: CASSRDGGPNTGELFF. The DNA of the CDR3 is TGCGCCAGCAGCCGGGACGGGGGGCCGAACACCGGGGAGCTGTTTTTT.

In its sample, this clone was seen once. The CDR3 DNA follows: TGTGCCAGCAGTCCTGACAGGGGGGAGCTGTTTTTT. It specifies CASSPDRGELFF. This rearrangement joins TRBV2 to TRBJ2-2; D possibly corresponds to TRBD1 (6 bases). Germline lookup yields CDR1 SNHLY and CDR2 FYNNEI. This CDR3 region has 12 residues. V was cut by 5 bases and J by 8 bases, with 9 bases left in between. Complete variable domain (other parts from reference TRBV2 and TRBJ2-2): EPEVTQTPSHQVTQMGQEVILRCVPISNHLYFYWYRQILGQKVEFLVSFYNNEISEKSEIFDDQFSVERPDGSNFTLKIRSTKLEDSAMYFCASSPDRGELFFGEGSRLTVL.

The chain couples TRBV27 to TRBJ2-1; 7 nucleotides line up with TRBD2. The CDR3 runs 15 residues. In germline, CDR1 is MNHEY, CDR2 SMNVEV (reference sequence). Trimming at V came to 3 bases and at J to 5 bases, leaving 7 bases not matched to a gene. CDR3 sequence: CASSFLGTTNNEQFF. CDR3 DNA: TGTGCCAGCAGTTTTTTAGGGACTACCAACAATGAGCAGTTCTTC.

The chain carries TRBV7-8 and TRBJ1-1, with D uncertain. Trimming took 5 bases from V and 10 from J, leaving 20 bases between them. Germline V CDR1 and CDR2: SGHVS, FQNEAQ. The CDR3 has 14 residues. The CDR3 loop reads CASSPIGGQTAAFF. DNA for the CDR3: TGTGCCAGCAGCCCCATTGGTGGGCAGACGGCAGCTTTCTTT. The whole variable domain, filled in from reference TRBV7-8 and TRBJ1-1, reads GAGVSQSPRYKVAKRGQDVALRCDPISGHVSLFWYQQALGQGPEFLTYFQNEAQLDKSGLPSDRFFAERPEGSVSTLKIQRTQQEDSAVYLCASSPIGGQTAAFFGQGTRLTVV.

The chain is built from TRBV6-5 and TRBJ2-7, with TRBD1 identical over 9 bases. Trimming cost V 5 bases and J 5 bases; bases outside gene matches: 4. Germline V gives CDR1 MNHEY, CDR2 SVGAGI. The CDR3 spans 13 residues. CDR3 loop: CASSRTGANEQYF. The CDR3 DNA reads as TGTGCCAGCAGTAGGACAGGGGCAAACGAGCAGTACTTC.

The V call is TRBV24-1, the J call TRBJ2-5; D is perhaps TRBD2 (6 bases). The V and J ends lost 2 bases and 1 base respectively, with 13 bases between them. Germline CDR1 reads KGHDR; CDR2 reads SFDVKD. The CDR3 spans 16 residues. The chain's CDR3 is CATSDSGEIRQETQYF. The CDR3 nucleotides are TGTGCCACCAGTGATTCGGGGGAGATTCGCCAAGAGACCCAGTACTTC.

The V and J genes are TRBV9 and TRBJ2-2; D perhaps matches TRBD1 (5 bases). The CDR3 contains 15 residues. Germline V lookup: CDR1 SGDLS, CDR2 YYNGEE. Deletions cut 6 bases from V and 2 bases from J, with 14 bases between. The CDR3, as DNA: TGTGCCAGCATCGACAGCCCGACCAACACCGGGGAGCTGTTTTTT. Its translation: CASIDSPTNTGELFF.

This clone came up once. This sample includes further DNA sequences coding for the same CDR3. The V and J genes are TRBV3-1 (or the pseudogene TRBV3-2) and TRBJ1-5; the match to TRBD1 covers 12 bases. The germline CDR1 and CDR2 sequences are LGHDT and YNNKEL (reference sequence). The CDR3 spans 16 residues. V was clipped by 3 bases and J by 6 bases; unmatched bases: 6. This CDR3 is CASSQAGTGGTQPQHF. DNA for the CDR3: TGTGCCAGCAGCCAGGCCGGGACAGGGGGCACTCAGCCCCAGCATTTT.

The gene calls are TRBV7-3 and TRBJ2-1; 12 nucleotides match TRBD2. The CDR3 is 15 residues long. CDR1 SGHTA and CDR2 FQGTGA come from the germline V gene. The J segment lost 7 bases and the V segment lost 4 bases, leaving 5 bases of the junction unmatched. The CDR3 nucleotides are TGTGCCAGCAGCTCTAGCGGGAGGGAAAAAAATGAGCAGTTCTTC. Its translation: CASSSSGREKNEQFF.

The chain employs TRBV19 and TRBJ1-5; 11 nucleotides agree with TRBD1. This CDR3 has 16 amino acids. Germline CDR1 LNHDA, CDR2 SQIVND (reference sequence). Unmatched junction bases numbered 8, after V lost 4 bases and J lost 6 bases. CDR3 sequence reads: CASSTGGQGASQPQHF. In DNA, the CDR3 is TGTGCCAGTAGTACAGGAGGACAGGGGGCGAGTCAGCCCCAGCATTTT.

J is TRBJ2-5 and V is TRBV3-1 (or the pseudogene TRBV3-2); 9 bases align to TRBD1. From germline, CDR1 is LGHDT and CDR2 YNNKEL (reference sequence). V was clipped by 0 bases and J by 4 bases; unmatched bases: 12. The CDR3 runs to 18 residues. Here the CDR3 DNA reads TGTGCCAGCAGCCAAGATAGGGACAGGGTGCGAGGGCGAGAGACCCAGTACTTC. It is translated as CASSQDRDRVRGRETQYF.

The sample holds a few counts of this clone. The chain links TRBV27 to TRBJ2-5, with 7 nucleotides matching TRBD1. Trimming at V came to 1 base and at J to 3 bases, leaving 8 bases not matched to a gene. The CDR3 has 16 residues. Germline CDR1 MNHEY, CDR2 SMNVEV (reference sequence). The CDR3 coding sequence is TGTGCCAGCAGTTTATTCCGACAGGGCCCAAAAGAGACCCAGTACTTC. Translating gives CASSLFRQGPKETQYF.

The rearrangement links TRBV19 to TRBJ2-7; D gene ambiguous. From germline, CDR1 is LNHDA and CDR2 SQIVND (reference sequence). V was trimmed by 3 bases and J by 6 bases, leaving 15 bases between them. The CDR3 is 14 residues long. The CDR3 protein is CASSIGARTTEQYF. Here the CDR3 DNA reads TGTGCCAGTAGTATTGGAGCGCGCACTACCGAGCAGTACTTC.

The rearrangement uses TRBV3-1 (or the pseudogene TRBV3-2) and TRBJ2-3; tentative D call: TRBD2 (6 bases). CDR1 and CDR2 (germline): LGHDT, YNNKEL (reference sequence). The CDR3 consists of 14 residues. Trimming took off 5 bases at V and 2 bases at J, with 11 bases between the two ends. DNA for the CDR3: TGTGCCAGCAGCGTCCGGGACTCCACAGATACGCAGTATTTT. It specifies CASSVRDSTDTQYF.

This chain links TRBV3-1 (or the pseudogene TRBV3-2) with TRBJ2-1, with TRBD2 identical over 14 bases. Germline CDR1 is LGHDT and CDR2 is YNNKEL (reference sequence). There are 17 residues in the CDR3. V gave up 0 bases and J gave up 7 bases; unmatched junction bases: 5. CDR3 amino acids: CASSQDPRLAGGNEQFF. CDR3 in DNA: TGTGCCAGCAGCCAAGATCCAAGACTAGCGGGGGGGAATGAGCAGTTCTTC.

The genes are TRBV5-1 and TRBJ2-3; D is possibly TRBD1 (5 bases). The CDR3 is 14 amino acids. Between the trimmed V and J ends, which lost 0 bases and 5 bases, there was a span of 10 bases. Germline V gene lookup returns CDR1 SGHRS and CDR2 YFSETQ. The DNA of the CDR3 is TGCGCCAGCAGCTTGGAGTCAGGGAAAGATACGCAGTATTTT. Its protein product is CASSLESGKDTQYF.

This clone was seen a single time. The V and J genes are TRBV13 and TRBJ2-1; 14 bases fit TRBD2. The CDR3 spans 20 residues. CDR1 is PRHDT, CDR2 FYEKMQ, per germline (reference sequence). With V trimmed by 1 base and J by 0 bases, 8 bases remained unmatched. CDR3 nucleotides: TGTGCCAGCAGCTTAGCGAGACTAGCGGGAGGGCTTTTCTCCTACAATGAGCAGTTCTTC. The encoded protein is CASSLARLAGGLFSYNEQFF.

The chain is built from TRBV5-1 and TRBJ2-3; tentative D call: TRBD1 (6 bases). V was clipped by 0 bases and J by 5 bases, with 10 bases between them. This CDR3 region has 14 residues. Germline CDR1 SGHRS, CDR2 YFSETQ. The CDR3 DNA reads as TGCGCCAGCAGCTTGGGACAGGCGCTAGATACGCAGTATTTT. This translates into CASSLGQALDTQYF.

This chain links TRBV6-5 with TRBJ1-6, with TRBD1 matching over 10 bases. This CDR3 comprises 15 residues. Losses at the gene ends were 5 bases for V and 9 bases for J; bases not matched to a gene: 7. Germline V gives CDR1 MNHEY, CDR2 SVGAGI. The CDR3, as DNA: TGTGCCAGCAGTAACATGGGACAGGGGACTTCACCCCTCCACTTT. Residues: CASSNMGQGTSPLHF.

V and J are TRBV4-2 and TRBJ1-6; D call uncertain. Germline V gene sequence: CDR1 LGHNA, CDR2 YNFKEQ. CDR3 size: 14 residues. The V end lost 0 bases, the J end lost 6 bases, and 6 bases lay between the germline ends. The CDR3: CASSQESSNSPLHF. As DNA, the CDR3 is TGTGCCAGCAGCCAAGAATCCAGTAATTCACCCCTCCACTTT.

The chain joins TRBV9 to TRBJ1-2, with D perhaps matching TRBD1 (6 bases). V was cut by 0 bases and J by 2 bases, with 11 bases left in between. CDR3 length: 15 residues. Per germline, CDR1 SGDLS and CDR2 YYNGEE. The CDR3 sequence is CASSVAGVDNYGYTF. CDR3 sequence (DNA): TGTGCCAGCAGCGTAGCAGGGGTTGACAACTATGGCTACACCTTC.

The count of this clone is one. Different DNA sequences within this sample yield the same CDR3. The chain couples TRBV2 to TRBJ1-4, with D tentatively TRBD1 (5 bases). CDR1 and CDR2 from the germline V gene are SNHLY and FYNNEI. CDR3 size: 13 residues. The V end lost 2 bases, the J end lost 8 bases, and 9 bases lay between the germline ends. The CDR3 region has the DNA TGTGCCAGCAGTGAATGGGCAGGGGAAAAACTGTTTTTT. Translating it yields CASSEWAGEKLFF.